Below are 19 T cell receptor beta chains sequenced from a single sample in a study of preoperative IRX-2 immunotherapy in early breast cancer. Generated by immunoSEQ multiplex PCR, the TCRdb table keeps only in-frame clones and is missing some. The sample lists about 37,000 clones; 82% were seen once. The sample's treatment: preoperative locoregional IRX-2 cytokine immunotherapy. The source was lymph node tissue, collected after IRX-2 immunotherapy. The receptors derive from a human donor with breast cancer.

This clone was observed a few times. The chain couples TRBV15 to TRBJ1-2, with D maybe TRBD1 (5 bases). Germline CDR1 and CDR2: LNHNV and YYDKDF (reference sequence). The CDR3 has 14 amino acids. Deletions cut 7 bases from V and 1 base from J, with 13 bases between. The CDR3 sequence: CATTPGRNNYGYTF. The CDR3 DNA reads as TGTGCCACCACACCGGGACGAAATAACTATGGCTACACCTTC.

The chain uses TRBV18 and TRBJ2-7; 10 nucleotides line up with TRBD1. CDR3 length equals 17 residues. The V gene end was trimmed by 3 bases and the J gene end by 2 bases; junction bases not matched to a gene: 10. The germline V gene has CDR1 KGHSH and CDR2 LQKENI. This CDR3 reads CASSPQGTGDTAYEQYF. In nucleotides, the CDR3 is TGTGCCAGCTCACCGCAGGGGACAGGGGACACAGCCTACGAGCAGTACTTC. The variable domain in full, completed from reference TRBV18 and TRBJ2-7, reads NAGVMQNPRHLVRRRGQEARLRCSPMKGHSHVYWYRQLPEEGLKFMVYLQKENIIDESGMPKERFSAEFPKEGPSILRIQQVVRGDSAAYFCASSPQGTGDTAYEQYFGPGTRLTVT.

The chain has TRBV5-1 and TRBJ1-2; 7 nucleotides agree with TRBD1. CDR1 and CDR2 from the germline V gene are SGHRS and YFSETQ. The length of the CDR3 is 14 residues. Trimming took 3 bases from V and 6 from J; bases not matched to a gene: 8. The chain's CDR3 is CASSSTGSVDGYTF. In nucleotides, the CDR3 is TGCGCCAGCAGCTCGACAGGGAGCGTTGATGGCTACACCTTC.

This clone was seen a handful of times. The V gene is TRBV28, the J gene TRBJ1-5; no clear D gene. The germline gives CDR1 MDHEN, CDR2 SYDVKM. V lost 3 bases to trimming and J lost 9 bases, with 15 bases between them. The CDR3 runs to 14 residues. The CDR3 here is CASSFGSFSGPQHF. The CDR3 nucleotides are TGTGCCAGCAGTTTCGGGAGTTTCTCCGGGCCCCAGCATTTT.

The chain recombines TRBV19 with TRBJ1-2, with unresolved D. This CDR3 comprises 13 residues. V lost 6 bases and J 1 base, leaving 9 bases between the germline ends. Germline CDR1 LNHDA, CDR2 SQIVND (reference sequence). CDR3 region: CASSLRDNYGYTF. The CDR3 nucleotides are TGTGCCAGTAGCCTCAGAGATAACTATGGCTACACCTTC. Full variable domain (missing parts from reference TRBV19 and TRBJ1-2): DGGITQSPKYLFRKEGQNVTLSCEQNLNHDAMYWYRQDPGQGLRLIYYSQIVNDFQKGDIAEGYSVSREKKESFPLTVTSAQKNPTAFYLCASSLRDNYGYTFGSGTRLTVV.

The V and J genes are TRBV19 and TRBJ2-2; D remains ambiguous. Germline V gene sequence: CDR1 LNHDA, CDR2 SQIVND (reference sequence). The V end was cut by 3 bases, the J end by 0 bases, with 8 bases between. The CDR3 covers 15 residues. The CDR3 DNA reads TGTGCCAGTAGTATGACGCAAGCGAACACCGGGGAGCTGTTTTTT. Protein sequence: CASSMTQANTGELFF.

The CDR3 reads CASKKGREPWGYTF. DNA of the CDR3: TGTGCCAGCAAAAAAGGTCGGGAACCTTGGGGCTACACCTTC. V and J are TRBV2 and TRBJ1-2; D gene unclear. V was cut by 7 bases and J by 8 bases, with 20 bases left in between. The V gene's germline CDR1 is SNHLY and CDR2 FYNNEI. The CDR3 runs to 14 residues.

About this clone itself: Relative to the germline gene, one junction end is altered; a read error may explain this. V is TRBV6-8 and J is TRBJ2-3; 8 bases line up with TRBD2. The CDR3 has 15 amino acids. Germline CDR1 is MNHGY and CDR2 is SAAAGT. The DNA for the CDR3 is TGTGCCAACAGTTACCTGGGACTAGTCACAGATACGCAGTATTTT. Amino acids: CANSYLGLVTDTQYF.

Comments on this clone: The junction does not match germline at one end; this may be a read error. The chain joins TRBV19 to TRBJ1-2; 8 bases are a match to TRBD1. This CDR3 is built from 15 residues. CDR1 and CDR2 (germline): LNHDA, SQIVND (reference sequence). The chain's CDR3 is CASSTSGQGVGGYTF. CDR3 nucleotides: TGTGCCAGTAGTACCTCCGGACAGGGCGTAGGTGGCTATACCTTC.

This chain joins TRBV7-6 and TRBJ2-2, with 8 bases matching TRBD2. The V gene's germline CDR1 is SGHVS and CDR2 FNYEAQ. CDR3 length: 17 residues. The junction had 8 bases not matched to a gene; V was cut back by 0 bases and J by 5 bases. In DNA form, the CDR3 reads TGTGCCAGCAGCTTAGCCCTATGGGCGGGGGGAACCGGGGAGCTGTTTTTT. Its translation: CASSLALWAGGTGELFF.

V is TRBV6-8 and J is TRBJ2-7; no firm D call. Per germline, CDR1 MNHGY and CDR2 SAAAGT. The CDR3 is 15 amino acids. V lost 4 bases, J lost 1 base, and 14 bases lay in between. DNA for the CDR3: TGTGCCAGCAGTTCCCCCCTTCGACGTTCCTACGAGCAGTACTTC. It codes for CASSSPLRRSYEQYF.

The V and J genes are TRBV18 and TRBJ1-2; maybe TRBD1 (5 bases). Germline values: CDR1 KGHSH, CDR2 LQKENI. This CDR3 is 13 amino acids long. Between the trimmed V and J ends, which lost 2 bases and 4 bases, there was a span of 8 bases. The CDR3 loop is CASSPRQSYGYTF. In DNA form, the CDR3 reads TGTGCCAGCTCACCAAGACAGAGCTATGGCTACACCTTC.

V and J are TRBV28 and TRBJ2-7, with 10 bases matching TRBD1. Germline V gene data show CDR1 as MDHEN and CDR2 as SYDVKM. Germline trimming cut 5 bases from V and 1 base from J; bases unmatched to any gene: 8. CDR3 length: 16 amino acids. The CDR3 is CASSVFRTGGSYEQYF. The CDR3 nucleotides are TGTGCCAGCAGTGTTTTTCGGACAGGGGGTTCCTACGAGCAGTACTTC. The whole variable domain, filled in from reference TRBV28 and TRBJ2-7, reads DVKVTQSSRYLVKRTGEKVFLECVQDMDHENMFWYRQDPGLGLRLIYFSYDVKMKEKGDIPEGYSVSREKKERFSLILESASTNQTSMYLCASSVFRTGGSYEQYFGPGTRLTVT.

The V call is TRBV6-8, the J call TRBJ2-1, with 8 bases matching TRBD2. CDR3 length equals 16 residues. Unmatched junction bases numbered 11, after V lost 10 bases and J lost 0 bases. The germline V gene encodes CDR1 MNHGY and CDR2 SAAAGT. The chain's CDR3 is CAIRASGGRSYNEQFF. CDR3 sequence (DNA): TGTGCCATCAGAGCCTCGGGGGGGCGCTCCTACAATGAGCAGTTCTTC.

CDR3 DNA sequence: TGCGCCAGCAGCTCCCGGTCGACAGGCGCCGAAAAACTGTTTTTT. It codes for CASSSRSTGAEKLFF. The J gene is TRBJ1-4, the V gene TRBV4-1; tentatively, D is TRBD1 (6 bases). CDR3 length equals 15 residues. Germline V gene lookup returns CDR1 MGHRA and CDR2 YSYEKL. V lost 5 bases and J 8 bases, leaving 18 bases between the germline ends.

The V gene is TRBV30, the J gene TRBJ1-2; possible D gene TRBD1, 6 bases. V lost 1 base to trimming and J lost 4 bases, with 10 bases between them. Germline CDR1 reads GTSNPN; CDR2 reads SVGIG (reference sequence). This CDR3 contains 13 residues. DNA for the CDR3: TGTGCCTGGAGTGGTTTAGGGGGCTATGGCTACACCTTC. Residues: CAWSGLGGYGYTF.

Points on this clone: At one of its ends the junction is not consistent with the germline gene, which may arise from a read error. V and J are TRBV6-8 and TRBJ2-3, with 8 bases that match TRBD2. The germline gives CDR1 MNHGY, CDR2 SAAAGT. This CDR3 has 15 amino acids. The DNA for the CDR3 is TGTGCCATCAGTTCCCAAGCGGGAGCCACAGATACGCAGTATTTT. Amino acids: CAISSQAGATDTQYF.

This clone was seen more than once but under ten times. The V call is TRBV28, the J call TRBJ1-5, with TRBD1 identical over 8 bases. J gave up 3 bases and V 7 bases, and 11 bases lay outside the gene matches. Per the germline V gene, CDR1 is MDHEN and CDR2 is SYDVKM. The CDR3 sequence is 16 residues long. The CDR3 here is CASNPRGRLNNQPQHF. The DNA for the CDR3 is TGTGCCAGCAATCCCAGGGGGCGCTTGAACAATCAGCCCCAGCATTTT.

This clone came up a few times. The V call is TRBV29-1, the J call TRBJ2-2; D gene unclear. This CDR3 spans 12 amino acids. Germline V CDR1 and CDR2: SQVTM, ANQGSEA. The V end lost 7 bases, the J end lost 1 base, and 7 bases lay between the germline ends. CDR3 in amino acids: CSGTRNTGELFF. The CDR3 region has the DNA TGCAGCGGTACACGGAACACCGGGGAGCTGTTTTTT.